One and the same sample provided the 14 T cell receptor beta chains below, sequenced in a study of CD8 T cells in Susac syndrome. Reverse transcription of roughly 0.5 to 1 ug RNA was performed with random hexamers. TCRdb ran MiXCR on the immunoSEQ multiplex PCR reads and lists one entry per CDR3 protein. The data contain around 270,000 distinct CDR3 sequences, 85% of them singletons. The sample comprised CD8+ T cells from PBMCs. The source of these receptors is a human donor with multiple sclerosis.

The genes are TRBV7-9 and TRBJ1-1; 9 bases map to TRBD1. Germline V CDR1 and CDR2: SEHNR, FQNEAQ (reference sequence). The length of the CDR3 is 16 residues. The V and J ends lost 6 bases and 1 base, in that order; junction bases with no gene match: 9. The CDR3 DNA reads as TGTGCCAGCAGTCGTACAGGGGGCGCGACGAACACTGAAGCTTTCTTT. Translated: CASSRTGGATNTEAFF. The full variable domain, rest sourced from reference TRBV7-9 and TRBJ1-1, is DTGVSQNPRHKITKRGQNVTFRCDPISEHNRLYWYRQTLGQGPEFLTYFQNEAQLEKSRLLSDRFSAERPKGSFSTLEIQRTEQGDSAMYLCASSRTGGATNTEAFFGQGTRLTVV.

This clonotype was counted a single time. The rearrangement uses TRBV20-1 and TRBJ2-2; D call uncertain. V lost 1 base to trimming and J lost 4 bases, with 10 bases between them. Germline lookup yields CDR1 DFQATT and CDR2 SNEGSKA (reference sequence). This CDR3 comprises 14 residues. The CDR3 bases are TGCAGTGCTAGAGCTGGGGTTGTCACCGGGGAGCTGTTTTTT. This sequence encodes CSARAGVVTGELFF.

The V and J genes are TRBV4-3 and TRBJ1-2; D possibly corresponds to TRBD1 (5 bases). V was pared by 4 bases and J by 2 bases, with 14 bases between. The CDR3 is 15 residues long. Germline V lookup: CDR1 LGHNA, CDR2 YSLEER. The CDR3 bases are TGCGCCAGCAGCCCTATGCTGGGGGGGAACTATGGCTACACCTTC. This codes for CASSPMLGGNYGYTF.

The chain combines TRBV7-9 with TRBJ2-7; 8 nucleotides agree with TRBD1. This CDR3 region has 16 residues. The V and J ends lost 1 base and 2 bases, in that order; junction bases with no gene match: 7. Per the germline V gene, CDR1 is SEHNR and CDR2 is FQNEAQ (reference sequence). The CDR3 loop is CASSLGTGLEAYEQYF. CDR3 nucleotides: TGTGCCAGCAGCTTAGGGACAGGGTTAGAAGCCTACGAGCAGTACTTC.

The V and J genes are TRBV6-4 and TRBJ2-7; maybe TRBD1 (5 bases). V shed 0 bases and J shed 0 bases, with 9 bases lying between them. Germline V gene data show CDR1 as MRHNA and CDR2 as SNTAGT. CDR3 size: 15 residues. CDR3 nucleotides: TGTGCCAGCAGTGACTCACAGGAAAACTCCTACGAGCAGTACTTC. It encodes CASSDSQENSYEQYF.

The V call is TRBV5-1, the J call TRBJ1-1; no clear D. CDR1 is SGHRS, CDR2 YFSETQ, per germline. This CDR3 is built from 14 residues. V was clipped by 4 bases and J by 1 base, with 11 bases between them. This CDR3 is CASSPLSRNTEAFF. Written as DNA, the CDR3 is TGCGCCAGCAGCCCACTATCCCGGAACACTGAAGCTTTCTTT.

The V gene is TRBV30, the J gene TRBJ2-3, with no clear D. V shed 7 bases and J shed 0 bases, with 14 bases lying between them. Germline V lookup: CDR1 GTSNPN, CDR2 SVGIG (reference sequence). The CDR3 length is 14 residues. The CDR3 region is CAFSRVPSTDTQYF. CDR3 DNA sequence: TGTGCCTTCTCAAGGGTGCCCAGCACAGATACGCAGTATTTT. Full variable domain (outside the CDR3, taken from reference TRBV30 and TRBJ2-3): SQTIHQWPATLVQPVGSPLSLECTVEGTSNPNLYWYRQAAGRGLQLLFYSVGIGQISSEVPQNLSASRPQDRQFILSSKKLLLSDSGFYLCAFSRVPSTDTQYFGPGTRLTVL.

This clonotype was recorded only once. The chain joins TRBV6-5 to TRBJ1-5; 7 bases are shared with TRBD1. This CDR3 has 14 residues. Germline CDR1 and CDR2: MNHEY and SVGAGI. V dropped 6 bases and J dropped 2; count of bases not matched to a gene: 4. The CDR3 reads CASRRQGRNQPQHF. CDR3 coding DNA: TGTGCCAGCAGAAGACAGGGACGCAATCAGCCCCAGCATTTT.

The genes are TRBV4-3 and TRBJ2-1; D might be TRBD1 or TRBD2, each matching 5 bases. V gave up 0 bases and J gave up 10 bases, with 16 bases separating them. The CDR3 length is 15 residues. Germline V lookup: CDR1 LGHNA, CDR2 YSLEER. CDR3 amino acids: CASSQDIGAWWEQFF. In nucleotides, the CDR3 is TGCGCCAGCAGCCAAGATATCGGGGCTTGGTGGGAGCAGTTCTTC.

A single count supports this clonotype. The chain combines TRBV20-1 with TRBJ2-7; 10 bases map to TRBD1. Germline V gene sequence: CDR1 DFQATT, CDR2 SNEGSKA (reference sequence). The CDR3 covers 15 residues. V shed 3 bases, J shed 2 bases, and the junction held 7 bases outside the gene matches. The CDR3 nucleotides read TGCAGTGCTAGCCCCGGGACAGGGGTAGCCTACGAGCAGTACTTC. As protein: CSASPGTGVAYEQYF.

This chain joins TRBV28 and TRBJ1-5; D perhaps matches TRBD1 (5 bases). This CDR3 contains 13 residues. Germline V lookup: CDR1 MDHEN, CDR2 SYDVKM. Trimming removed 0 bases at V and 5 bases at J, with 5 bases between. CDR3 sequence: CASSLWGDQPQHF. The CDR3 DNA sequence: TGTGCCAGCAGTTTATGGGGGGATCAGCCCCAGCATTTT.

The V and J genes are TRBV7-2 and TRBJ2-2; either TRBD1 or TRBD2 may fit D (6 bases each). The V gene lost 5 bases and the J gene lost 7 bases, with 11 bases spanning the gap. The germline CDR1 and CDR2 sequences are SGHTA and FQGNSA. The length of the CDR3 is 13 residues. In nucleotides, the CDR3 is TGTGCCAGCAGCACAGGGACTTACGGGGAGCTGTTTTTT. It specifies CASSTGTYGELFF.

The chain employs TRBV6-5 and TRBJ2-1; 8 bases line up with TRBD1. Germline CDR1 and CDR2: MNHEY and SVGAGI. V lost 2 bases and J lost 6; bases outside the gene matches: 3. CDR3 size: 14 residues. The CDR3 is CASSYPGQGNEQFF. The CDR3 DNA reads as TGTGCCAGCAGTTACCCCGGACAGGGCAATGAGCAGTTCTTC.

The chain employs TRBV20-1 and TRBJ1-1, with D possibly TRBD1 on 5 matching bases. The V gene lost 3 bases and the J gene lost 1 base, with 18 bases spanning the gap. Germline CDR1 DFQATT, CDR2 SNEGSKA (reference sequence). This CDR3 spans 16 amino acids. This CDR3 reads CSARGTPQGPNTEAFF. The CDR3 DNA follows: TGCAGTGCTAGGGGGACCCCCCAAGGCCCGAACACTGAAGCTTTCTTT.